This T cell receptor beta chain emerged from a study of Graves' ophthalmopathy and Graves' hyperthyroidism. Study observations and caveats: For separating ophthalmopathy from stable hyperthyroidism, a 13-signature model gave 85% to 90% sensitivity and roughly 79% specificity. Appearing in blood as well were most expanded thyroid clonotypes above 0.001 frequency.

Each diagnosis was determined on the basis of clinical symptoms, serum thyroxine, TRAb, thyroid ultrasound and orbital computed tomography. PBMCs were obtained from roughly 9.9 ml of fresh peripheral blood. The study amplified TCR beta CDR3 regions using RNA transcripts. The authors performed first-round RT-PCR with HTBI primers and then a second-round multiplex PCR. TCRdb used MiXCR to reprocess the multiplex PCR reads, holding one entry per CDR3 protein. The table includes hundreds of thousands of distinct CDR3 sequences, roughly 41% detected once. There are many counts of this clonotype. As yet, its antigen is unknown. V shed 10 bases and J 2 bases; nucleotides not matched to a gene: 1. This CDR3 has 11 residues. Germline values: CDR1 ENHRY, CDR2 SYGVKD.

The chain has TRBV10-3 and TRBJ2-7; TRBD2 aligns across 8 bases. This TCR was recovered from an adult man with Graves' ophthalmopathy. Sequences were obtained from peripheral blood. The CDR3 spells CATRGAYEQYF. In DNA form, the CDR3 reads TGTGCCACGCGGGGGGCCTACGAGCAGTACTTC.